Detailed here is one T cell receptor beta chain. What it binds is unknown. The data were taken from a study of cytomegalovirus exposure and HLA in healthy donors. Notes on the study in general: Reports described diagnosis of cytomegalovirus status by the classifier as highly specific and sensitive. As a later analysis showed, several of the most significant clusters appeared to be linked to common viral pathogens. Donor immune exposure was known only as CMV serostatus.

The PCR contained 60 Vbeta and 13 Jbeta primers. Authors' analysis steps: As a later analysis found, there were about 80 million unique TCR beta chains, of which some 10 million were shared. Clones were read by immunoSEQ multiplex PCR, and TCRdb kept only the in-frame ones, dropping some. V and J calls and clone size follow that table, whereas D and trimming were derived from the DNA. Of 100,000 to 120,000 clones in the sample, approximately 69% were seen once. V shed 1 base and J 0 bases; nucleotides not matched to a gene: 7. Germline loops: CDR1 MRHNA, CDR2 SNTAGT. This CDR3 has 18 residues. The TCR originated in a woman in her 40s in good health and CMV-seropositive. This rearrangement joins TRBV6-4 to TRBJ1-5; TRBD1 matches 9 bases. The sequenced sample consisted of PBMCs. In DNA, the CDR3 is TGTGCCAGCAGTGACTTCCGCGACAGGGGGGATAGCAATCAGCCCCAGCATTTT. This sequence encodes CASSDFRDRGDSNQPQHF.